Given below is one T cell receptor (beta chain) in context. The antigen is not known. This entry is derived from a study of T cell responses to AZD1222 COVID-19 vaccine. Study-wide findings and caveats: Repertoires were obtained only post-peak T cell response. Spike-specific TCR repertoires showed rising breadth and depth after two AZD1222 doses. The span of vaccine-associated CD4 TCRs extended across spike, with dominance at 160-218 and 743-854.

Clones were read by immunoSEQ multiplex PCR, and TCRdb kept only the in-frame ones, dropping some. This sample has over 100,000 clones; roughly 87% occur once, and the top ten carry approximately 5.5%. The sample in question was peripheral blood, obtained on day 0 of AZD1222 vaccination. The receptor was derived from an adult in good health.

CDR3 DNA sequence: TGTGCCAGCAGCTTACCGCCTAGCGGGAGTTCGAACACCGGGGAGCTGTTTTTT. Translation: CASSLPPSGSSNTGELFF. The chain recombines TRBV7-9 with TRBJ2-2; TRBD2 matches at 10 bases. From germline, CDR1 is SEHNR and CDR2 FQNEAQ (reference sequence). V gave up 2 bases and J gave up 0 bases; unmatched junction bases: 6. The CDR3 covers 18 residues.